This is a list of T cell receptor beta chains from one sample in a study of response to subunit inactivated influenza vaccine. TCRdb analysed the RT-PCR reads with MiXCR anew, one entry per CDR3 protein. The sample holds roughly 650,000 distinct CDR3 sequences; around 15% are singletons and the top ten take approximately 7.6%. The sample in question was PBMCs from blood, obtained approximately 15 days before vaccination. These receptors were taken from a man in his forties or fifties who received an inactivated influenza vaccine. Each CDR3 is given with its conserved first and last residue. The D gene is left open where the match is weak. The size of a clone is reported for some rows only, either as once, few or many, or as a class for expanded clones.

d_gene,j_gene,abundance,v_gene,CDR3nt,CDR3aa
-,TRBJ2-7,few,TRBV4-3,TGCGCCAGCAGCCAAGATGAAGAGGGACACAGACCCTACGAGCAGTACTTC,CASSQDEEGHRPYEQYF
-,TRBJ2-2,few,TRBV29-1,TGCAGCGTAAAGACAGGAGTCACTTCGAACACCGGGGAGCTGTTTTTT,CSVKTGVTSNTGELFF
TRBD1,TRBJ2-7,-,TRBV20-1,TGCAGTGCTAGATACGACAGGGGGGCCTACGAGCAGTACTTC,CSARYDRGAYEQYF
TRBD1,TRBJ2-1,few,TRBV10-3,TGTGCCATCAGGGGGACAGGGATCTACAATGAGCAGTTCTTC,CAIRGTGIYNEQFF
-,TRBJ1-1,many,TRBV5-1,TGCGCCAGCAGCTGGGGAGCTGATGTGGACACTGAAGCTTTCTTT,CASSWGADVDTEAFF
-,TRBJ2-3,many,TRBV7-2,TGTGCCAGCAGCTTAGATTCCCTATCACAGGGAACGCAGTATTTT,CASSLDSLSQGTQYF
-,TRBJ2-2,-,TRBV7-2,TGTGCCAGCAGCTTCCTACGGAGCCTGGTAGGAGAGCTGTTTTTT,CASSFLRSLVGELFF
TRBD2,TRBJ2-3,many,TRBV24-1,TGTGCCACCAGTGCTACTAGCGGGGGCGCAGATACGCAGTATTTT,CATSATSGGADTQYF
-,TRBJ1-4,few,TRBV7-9,TGTGCCAGCAGCTTAGGAAGACTTGAAAAACTGTTTTTT,CASSLGRLEKLFF
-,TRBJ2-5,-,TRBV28,TGTGCCACCTACTCCCACGGGGGAGAGACCCAGTACTTC,CATYSHGGETQYF
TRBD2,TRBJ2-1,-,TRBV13,TGTGCCAGCGGCCCTGGACTAGCGGGGGGGCCGTACAATGAGCAGTTCTTC,CASGPGLAGGPYNEQFF